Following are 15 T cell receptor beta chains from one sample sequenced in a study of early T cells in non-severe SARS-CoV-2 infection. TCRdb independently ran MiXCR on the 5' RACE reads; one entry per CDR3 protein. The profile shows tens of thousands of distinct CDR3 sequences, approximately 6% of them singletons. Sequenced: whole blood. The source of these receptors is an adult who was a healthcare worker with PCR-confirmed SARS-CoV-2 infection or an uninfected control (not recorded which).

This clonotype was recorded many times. CDR3 loop: CASSLGQSHTEAFF. The CDR3 nucleotides read TGCGCCAGCAGCTTGGGACAAAGTCACACTGAAGCTTTCTTT. This chain connects TRBV5-1 to TRBJ1-1; D gene unclear. Germline V gives CDR1 SGHRS, CDR2 YFSETQ. The CDR3 extends over 14 amino acids. With 0 bases removed from V and 3 bases from J, the gap between germline ends came to 9 bases.

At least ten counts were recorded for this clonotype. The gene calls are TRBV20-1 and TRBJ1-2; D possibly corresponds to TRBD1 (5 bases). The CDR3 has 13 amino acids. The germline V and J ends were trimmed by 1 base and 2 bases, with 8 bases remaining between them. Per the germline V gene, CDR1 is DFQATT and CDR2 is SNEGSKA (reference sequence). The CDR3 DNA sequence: TGCAGTGCTAGAGGGGAGGGGAACTATGGCTACACCTTC. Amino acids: CSARGEGNYGYTF.

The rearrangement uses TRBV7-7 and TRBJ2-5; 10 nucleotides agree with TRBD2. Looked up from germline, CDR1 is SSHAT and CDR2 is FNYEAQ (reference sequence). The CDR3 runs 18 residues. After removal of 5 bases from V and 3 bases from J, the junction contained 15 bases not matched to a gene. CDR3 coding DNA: TGTGCCAGCAGCCCCCTCGCCCCGGCTAGCGGGGGTAAAGAGACCCAGTACTTC. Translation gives CASSPLAPASGGKETQYF. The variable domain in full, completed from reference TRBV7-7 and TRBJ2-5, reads GAGVSQSPRYKVTKRGQDVTLRCDPISSHATLYWYQQALGQGPEFLTYFNYEAQPDKSGLPSDRFSAERPEGSISTLTIQRTEQRDSAMYRCASSPLAPASGGKETQYFGPGTRLLVL.

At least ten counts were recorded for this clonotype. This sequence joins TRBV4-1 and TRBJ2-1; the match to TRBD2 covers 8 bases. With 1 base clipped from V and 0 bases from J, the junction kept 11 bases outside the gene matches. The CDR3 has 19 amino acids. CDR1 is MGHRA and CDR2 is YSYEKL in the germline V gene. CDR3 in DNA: TGCGCCAGCAGCCAAGCCAGACTAGCGATAAAGCGCTCCTACAATGAGCAGTTCTTC. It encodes CASSQARLAIKRSYNEQFF.

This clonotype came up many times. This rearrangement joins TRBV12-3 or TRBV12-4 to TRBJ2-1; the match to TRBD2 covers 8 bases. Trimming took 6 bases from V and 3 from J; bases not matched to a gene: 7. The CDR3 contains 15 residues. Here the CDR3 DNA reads TGTGCCAGCAGGCCAAGTGCGGGGGGCTACAATGAGCAGTTCTTC. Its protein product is CASRPSAGGYNEQFF.

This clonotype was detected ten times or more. CDR3 sequence reads: CASSEDGKRGILNQPQHF. The CDR3 DNA reads TGTGCCAGCAGTGAAGATGGCAAACGAGGGATCCTCAATCAGCCCCAGCATTTT. The genes are TRBV6-1 and TRBJ1-5, with D unresolved. V was shortened by 1 base and J by 3 bases, with 19 bases between the two germline ends. Germline V gives CDR1 MNHNS, CDR2 SASEGT. This CDR3 contains 18 residues.

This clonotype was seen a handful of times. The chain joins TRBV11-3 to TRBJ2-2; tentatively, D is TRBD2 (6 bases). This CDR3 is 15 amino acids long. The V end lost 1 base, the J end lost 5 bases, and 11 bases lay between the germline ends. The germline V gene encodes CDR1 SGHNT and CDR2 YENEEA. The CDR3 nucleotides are TGTGCCAGCAGCTTAGGACTAGGGGCGACCGGGGAGCTGTTTTTT. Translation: CASSLGLGATGELFF.

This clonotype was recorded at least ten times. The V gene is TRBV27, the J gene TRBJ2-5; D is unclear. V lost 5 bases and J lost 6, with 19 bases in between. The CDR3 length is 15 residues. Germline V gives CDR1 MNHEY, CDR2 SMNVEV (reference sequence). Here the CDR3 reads CASSPMIDVRKTQYF. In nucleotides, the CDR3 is TGTGCCAGCAGTCCTATGATCGACGTGCGGAAGACCCAGTACTTC.

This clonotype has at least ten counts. The CDR3 DNA sequence: TGCGCCAGCAGCGATGATATCACTGAAGCTTTCTTT. It is translated as CASSDDITEAFF. The V gene is TRBV5-1, the J gene TRBJ1-1; D remains unclear. Germline lookup yields CDR1 SGHRS and CDR2 YFSETQ. CDR3 length: 12 amino acids. The V gene lost 4 bases and the J gene lost 4 bases, with 8 bases spanning the gap.

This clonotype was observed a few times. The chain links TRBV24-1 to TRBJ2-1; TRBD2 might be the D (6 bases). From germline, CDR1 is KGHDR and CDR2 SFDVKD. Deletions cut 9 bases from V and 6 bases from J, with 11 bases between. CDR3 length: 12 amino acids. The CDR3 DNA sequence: TGTGCCACCGGAATGGAGGGCAATGAGCAGTTCTTC. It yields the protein CATGMEGNEQFF.

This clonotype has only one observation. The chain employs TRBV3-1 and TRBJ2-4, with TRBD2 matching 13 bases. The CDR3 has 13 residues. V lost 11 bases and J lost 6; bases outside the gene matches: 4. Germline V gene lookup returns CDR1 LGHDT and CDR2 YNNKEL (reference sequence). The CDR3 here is CASRTSGGNIQYF. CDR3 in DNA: TGTGCCTCCCGGACTAGCGGGGGAAACATTCAGTACTTC.

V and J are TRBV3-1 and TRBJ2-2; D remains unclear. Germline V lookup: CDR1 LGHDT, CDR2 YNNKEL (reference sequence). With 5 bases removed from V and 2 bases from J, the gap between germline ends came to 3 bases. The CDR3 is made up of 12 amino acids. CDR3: CASSLNTGELFF. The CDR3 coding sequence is TGTGCCAGCAGCTTAAACACCGGGGAGCTGTTTTTT.

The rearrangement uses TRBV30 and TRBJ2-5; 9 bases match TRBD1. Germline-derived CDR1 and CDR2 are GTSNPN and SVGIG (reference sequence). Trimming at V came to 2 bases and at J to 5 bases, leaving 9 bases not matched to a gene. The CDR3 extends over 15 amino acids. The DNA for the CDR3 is TGTGCCTGGAGTTCACAGGGGGCTTTCGGGGAGACCCAGTACTTC. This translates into CAWSSQGAFGETQYF.

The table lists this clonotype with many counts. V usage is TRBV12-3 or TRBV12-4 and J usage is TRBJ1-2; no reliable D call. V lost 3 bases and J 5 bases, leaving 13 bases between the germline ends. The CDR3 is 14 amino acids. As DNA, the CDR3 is TGTGCCAGCAGTTTGGCAGGAGACCTTTATGGCTACACCTTC. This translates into CASSLAGDLYGYTF.

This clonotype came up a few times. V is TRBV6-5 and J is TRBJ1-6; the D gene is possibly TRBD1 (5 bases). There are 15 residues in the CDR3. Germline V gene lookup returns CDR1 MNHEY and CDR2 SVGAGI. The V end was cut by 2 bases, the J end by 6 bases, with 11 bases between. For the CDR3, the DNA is TGTGCCAGCAGTTACGGGGCCGAGCCTAATTCACCCCTCCACTTT. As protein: CASSYGAEPNSPLHF.